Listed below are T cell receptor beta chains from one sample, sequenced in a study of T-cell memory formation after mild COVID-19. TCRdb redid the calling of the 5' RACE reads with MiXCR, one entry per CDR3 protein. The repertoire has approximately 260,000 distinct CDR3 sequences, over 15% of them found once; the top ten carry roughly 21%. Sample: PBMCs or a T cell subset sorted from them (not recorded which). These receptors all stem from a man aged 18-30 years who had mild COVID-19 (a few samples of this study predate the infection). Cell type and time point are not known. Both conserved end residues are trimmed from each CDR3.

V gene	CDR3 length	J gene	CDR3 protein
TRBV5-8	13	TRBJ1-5	ASSPTGDWDQPQH
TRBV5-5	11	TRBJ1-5	ASSPGGGRPQH
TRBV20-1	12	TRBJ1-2	SAFRREGGDGYT
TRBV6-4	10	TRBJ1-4	ASSQHNEKLF
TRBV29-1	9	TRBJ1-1	SVDPGQRAF
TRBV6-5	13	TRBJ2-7	ASSYSSGLSYEQY
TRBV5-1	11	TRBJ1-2	ASGYRQGAGYT
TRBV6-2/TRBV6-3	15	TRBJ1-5	ASSLGNPAQAPFLDH
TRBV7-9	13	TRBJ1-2	ASSVRDRGFYGYT
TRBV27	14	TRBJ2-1	ASSLWGTGGIHEQF
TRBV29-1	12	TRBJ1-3	SGGWGTDGNTIY
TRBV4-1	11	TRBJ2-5	ASSQGYQETQY
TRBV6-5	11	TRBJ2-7	ASSYRISYEQY
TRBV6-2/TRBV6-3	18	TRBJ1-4	ASSPPVGGHDPTRHRKLF
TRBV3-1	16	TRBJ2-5	ASSPVQSSGGPQETQY
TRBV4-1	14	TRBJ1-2	ASSPTSRGKTYGYT
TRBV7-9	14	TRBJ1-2	ASSSDAAAPFKSYT
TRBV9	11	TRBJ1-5	ASSVGTGQPQH
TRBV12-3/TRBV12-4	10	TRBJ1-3	ANQRVGNTIY
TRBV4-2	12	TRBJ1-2	ASSQATGDYGYT
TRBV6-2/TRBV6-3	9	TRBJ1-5	ASSQGEPQH
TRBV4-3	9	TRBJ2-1	ASSQSDEQF
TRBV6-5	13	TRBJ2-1	ASSNPGQTYNEQF
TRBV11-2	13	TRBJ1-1	ASSLDRQLHTEAF
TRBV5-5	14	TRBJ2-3	ASSARQGTSTDTQY
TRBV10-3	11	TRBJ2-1	AARGINYNEQF